The 24 T cell receptor beta chains presented below share a single source sample, sequenced in a study of T cells in Graves' hyperthyroidism and ophthalmopathy. It was RNA transcripts that yielded the amplified TCR beta CDR3 regions. A first-round RT-PCR of the TCR CDR3 used the HTBI primer set. Using its own MiXCR run on the multiplex PCR reads, TCRdb lists one record per CDR3 protein. The sample consists of roughly 380,000 distinct CDR3 sequences, roughly 13% of them appearing once. Sequenced: blood. These TCRs come from a man aged 25-45 years with Graves' hyperthyroidism that later progressed to Graves' ophthalmopathy.

The chain is built from TRBV10-3 and TRBJ2-1; 10 bases map to TRBD2. The germline CDR1 and CDR2 sequences are ENHRY and SYGVKD. V lost 11 bases to trimming and J lost 7 bases; unmatched junction nucleotides: 8. This CDR3 spans 13 amino acids. The CDR3 DNA sequence: TGTGCCGTACGACTAGCGGGCGTTAATGAGCAGTTCTTC. Translation: CAVRLAGVNEQFF.

This clonotype was seen many times. The chain employs TRBV5-5 and TRBJ2-5; TRBD1 aligns across 7 bases. Trimming removed 4 bases from V and 4 bases from J; junction bases left unmatched: 7. The CDR3 sequence is 14 residues long. CDR1 and CDR2 from the germline V gene are SGHKS and YYEKEE (reference sequence). The CDR3 DNA is TGTGCCAGCAGCACAAGACAGGGCCGAGAGACCCAGTACTTC. Protein product: CASSTRQGRETQYF.

Many counts were recorded for this clonotype. The V and J genes are TRBV20-1 and TRBJ1-4; D gene ambiguous. From germline, CDR1 is DFQATT and CDR2 SNEGSKA (reference sequence). This CDR3 has 16 residues. Trimming pared 5 bases from V and 5 bases from J, leaving 21 bases between. This CDR3 reads CSAFLASGTRNEKLFF. DNA of the CDR3: TGCAGTGCTTTCCTTGCCTCAGGAACTAGAAATGAAAAACTGTTTTTT.

In its sample, this clonotype was seen many times. The chain links TRBV12-3 or TRBV12-4 to TRBJ2-1; tentative D call: TRBD1 (6 bases). The CDR3 covers 16 residues. Deletions cut 6 bases from V and 5 bases from J, with 20 bases between. The DNA of the CDR3 is TGTGCCAGCAGGTTCAGAGGGGGTGTCATTGACAATGAGCAGTTCTTC. This gives the protein CASRFRGGVIDNEQFF.

This chain uses TRBV5-1 with TRBJ2-5; 7 bases match TRBD2. V dropped 0 bases and J dropped 1; count of bases not matched to a gene: 6. This CDR3 has 16 amino acids. Germline loops: CDR1 SGHRS, CDR2 YFSETQ. The CDR3 reads CASSLVGGSLQETQYF. As DNA, the CDR3 is TGCGCCAGCAGCTTGGTCGGGGGGTCCCTCCAAGAGACCCAGTACTTC.

Ten or more counts support this clonotype. This sequence joins TRBV28 and TRBJ2-3; D may match TRBD1 or TRBD2 (5 bases each). Looked up from germline, CDR1 is MDHEN and CDR2 is SYDVKM. The CDR3 sequence is 14 residues long. V gave up 2 bases and J gave up 4 bases, with 10 bases separating them. CDR3 bases: TGTGCCAGCAGTTTAGGGGGTAGGGCAGATACGCAGTATTTT. Protein sequence: CASSLGGRADTQYF.

This rearrangement joins TRBV10-3 to TRBJ2-7, with unresolved D. Looked up from germline, CDR1 is ENHRY and CDR2 is SYGVKD. V was pared by 2 bases and J by 1 base, with 12 bases between. The CDR3 runs to 15 residues. This chain's CDR3 is CAISERATHSYEQYF. The CDR3 bases are TGTGCCATCAGTGAGCGAGCAACTCATTCCTACGAGCAGTACTTC.

This clonotype was recorded at least ten times. The V call is TRBV28, the J call TRBJ1-2; D possibly corresponds to TRBD1 (5 bases). V shed 2 bases and J shed 6 bases, with 16 bases lying between them. Germline V gene lookup returns CDR1 MDHEN and CDR2 SYDVKM. The CDR3 covers 15 residues. The CDR3 region is CASSLPGLNPDGYTF. CDR3 DNA: TGTGCCAGCAGTTTACCGGGACTAAACCCGGATGGCTACACCTTC.

This clonotype came up many times. The genes are TRBV29-1 and TRBJ2-3; D remains ambiguous. Germline-derived CDR1 and CDR2 are SQVTM and ANQGSEA. Between the trimmed V and J ends, which lost 4 bases and 6 bases, there was a span of 11 bases. The CDR3 runs to 12 residues. CDR3: CSVGVGWDTQYF. The CDR3 region has the DNA TGCAGCGTTGGGGTCGGGTGGGATACGCAGTATTTT.

This clonotype was counted at least ten times. This chain uses TRBV6-2 or TRBV6-3 with TRBJ1-6; D gene ambiguous. The CDR3 extends over 16 amino acids. V lost 4 bases, J lost 0 bases, and 10 bases lay in between. From germline, CDR1 is MNHEY and CDR2 SVGEGT. The CDR3 region is CASSWALSSYNSPLHF. Written as DNA, the CDR3 is TGTGCCAGCAGTTGGGCGTTGAGCTCCTATAATTCACCCCTCCACTTT.

This chain joins TRBV10-2 and TRBJ2-7; no definite D call. Germline lookup yields CDR1 WSHSY and CDR2 SAAADI. The CDR3 length is 12 residues. V lost 10 bases to trimming and J lost 2 bases, with 12 bases between them. Here the CDR3 reads CATKDEAYEQYF. CDR3 nucleotide sequence: TGCGCCACCAAAGACGAGGCCTACGAGCAGTACTTC.

This clonotype was detected only once. A clone one base away is much larger, so this may be a read error. This chain joins TRBV11-3 and TRBJ1-1; D is unclear. In germline, CDR1 is SGHNT, CDR2 YENEEA. The CDR3 is 13 amino acids. The DNA for the CDR3 is TGTGCCGGTTCCGTATCGGGGAACACTGTAGCTTTCTTT. Its protein is CAGSVSGNTVAFF.

This clonotype was detected a few times. V and J are TRBV20-1 and TRBJ2-5; possibly TRBD1 or TRBD2 for D (6 bases each). This CDR3 has 15 residues. The V gene's germline CDR1 is DFQATT and CDR2 SNEGSKA (reference sequence). The V end lost 3 bases, the J end lost 4 bases, and 18 bases lay between the germline ends. DNA of the CDR3: TGCAGTGCTAGGTGGGGGGCTAATCCCGGAGAGACCCAGTACTTC. This encodes CSARWGANPGETQYF.

This clonotype occurred many times. V and J are TRBV28 and TRBJ1-6; unclear D gene. The CDR3 consists of 15 residues. CDR1 MDHEN and CDR2 SYDVKM come from the germline V gene. V gave up 6 bases and J gave up 2 bases, with 11 bases separating them. The CDR3 loop is CASRQSVAYNSPLHF. In DNA, the CDR3 is TGTGCCAGCAGGCAAAGTGTGGCCTATAATTCACCCCTCCACTTT.

This clonotype occurred a few times. The chain employs TRBV6-1 and TRBJ1-5; D is undetermined. V shed 3 bases and J shed 6 bases, with 6 bases lying between them. The length of the CDR3 is 12 residues. Germline-derived CDR1 and CDR2 are MNHNS and SASEGT. The CDR3 is CASSDLRQPQHF. The CDR3 nucleotides are TGTGCCAGCAGTGATCTTCGTCAGCCCCAGCATTTT.

This clonotype came up a few times. The chain joins TRBV4-2 to TRBJ1-5, with D maybe TRBD1 (6 bases). Germline CDR1 and CDR2: LGHNA and YNFKEQ. CDR3 length: 19 amino acids. V was clipped by 4 bases and J by 7 bases, with 29 bases between them. CDR3 loop: CASSPMGFRDNLMEQPQHF. CDR3 nucleotide sequence: TGTGCCAGCAGCCCCATGGGGTTCCGGGACAACTTAATGGAACAGCCCCAGCATTTT.

This clonotype was seen ten or more times. V gene TRBV28 combines with J gene TRBJ1-2; no clear D gene. This CDR3 region has 14 residues. Trimming left V 0 bases short and J 5 bases short, with 10 bases between. Germline CDR1 and CDR2: MDHEN and SYDVKM. CDR3 sequence (DNA): TGTGCCAGCAGTTTATGGGCAGACACTTATGGCTACACCTTC. This encodes CASSLWADTYGYTF.

This clonotype was observed a few times. V is TRBV19 and J is TRBJ1-6, with D possibly TRBD1 on 5 matching bases. Looked up from germline, CDR1 is LNHDA and CDR2 is SQIVND (reference sequence). The V and J ends lost 4 bases and 5 bases respectively, with 12 bases between them. CDR3 length: 15 amino acids. The CDR3: CASSTGRDDNSPLHF. The CDR3 nucleotides are TGTGCCAGTAGTACCGGACGGGACGATAATTCACCCCTCCACTTT.

At least ten counts were recorded for this clonotype. This sequence joins TRBV28 and TRBJ2-7, with 10 bases identical to TRBD1. The trim removed 5 bases at V and 2 bases at J, leaving 6 bases unmatched. Germline CDR1 and CDR2: MDHEN and SYDVKM. This CDR3 region has 15 residues. The CDR3 here is CASSPTGTGAYEQYF. The CDR3, as DNA: TGTGCCAGCAGTCCCACCGGGACAGGGGCCTACGAGCAGTACTTC.

At least ten counts were recorded for this clonotype. The chain combines TRBV6-1 with TRBJ1-1, with D unclear. CDR3 length: 13 residues. The V gene's germline CDR1 is MNHNS and CDR2 SASEGT. The V gene lost 5 bases and the J gene lost 3 bases, with 10 bases spanning the gap. The CDR3 nucleotides are TGTGCCAGCAGTATGGAGGTGGACACTGAAGCTTTCTTT. The encoded protein is CASSMEVDTEAFF.

In DNA, the CDR3 is TGCAGCGCAACGACAGGGCTCTATAGCAATCAGCCCCAGCATTTT. This translates into CSATTGLYSNQPQHF. The genes are TRBV29-1 and TRBJ1-5; 7 bases match TRBD1. V was clipped by 7 bases and J by 0 bases; unmatched bases: 9. This CDR3 spans 15 amino acids. Germline V CDR1 and CDR2: SQVTM, ANQGSEA.

This clonotype was seen repeatedly, ten times or more. J is TRBJ1-4 and V is TRBV2; 10 bases map to TRBD1. Germline assignment: CDR1 SNHLY and CDR2 FYNNEI. CDR3 length: 15 amino acids. Trimming removed 7 bases from V and 6 bases from J; junction bases left unmatched: 8. The CDR3 DNA sequence: TGTGCCAGCACTGGGAAGACAGGGGGCGATGAAAAACTGTTTTTT. Residues: CASTGKTGGDEKLFF.

This chain joins TRBV5-8 and TRBJ1-5; D gene ambiguous. In germline, CDR1 is SGHTS, CDR2 YDEGEE. This CDR3 region has 15 residues. Trimming shortened V by 4 bases and J by 0 bases, and 11 bases separated the two germline ends. The CDR3 bases are TGTGCCAGCAGCCCCCTCGCCTATAGCAATCAGCCCCAGCATTTT. Residues: CASSPLAYSNQPQHF. Looking up the rest from reference TRBV5-8 and TRBJ1-5 gives the full variable domain: EAGVTQSPTHLIKTRGQQATLRCSPISGHTSVYWYQQALGLGLQFLLWYDEGEERNRGNFPPRFSGRQFPNYSSELNVNALELEDSALYLCASSPLAYSNQPQHFGDGTRLSIL.

This clonotype has at least ten counts. The rearrangement joins TRBV7-8 to TRBJ2-5; TRBD2 agrees at 9 bases. The V gene's germline CDR1 is SGHVS and CDR2 FQNEAQ. The length of the CDR3 is 14 residues. With V trimmed by 4 bases and J by 4 bases, 4 bases remained unmatched. The CDR3 nucleotides read TGTGCCAGCAGCTCCGGGACTAGCCGAGAGACCCAGTACTTC. It is translated as CASSSGTSRETQYF.